Shown below are 20 T cell receptor beta chains from a single sample sequenced in a study of blood T cells in healthy people across ages. Then a second PCR, running roughly 7 to 11 cycles, was carried out with a sample-barcoded 5' primer and a J-beta primer mix. One entry per CDR3 protein, called by TCRdb with MiXCR from the 5' RACE reads. This table holds nearly 800,000 distinct CDR3 sequences, roughly three fifths found once. Sequencing was carried out using blood. These receptors came from a man aged 40-55 years in good health.

This clonotype was counted only a few times. The rearrangement links TRBV6-5 to TRBJ2-7; 8 nucleotides align to TRBD1. This CDR3 spans 17 amino acids. V gave up 4 bases and J gave up 2 bases; unmatched junction bases: 13. Germline lookup yields CDR1 MNHEY and CDR2 SVGAGI. CDR3 nucleotide sequence: TGTGCCAGCAGTTTCGGGACAGGAACCCCTAAGCCCTACGAGCAGTACTTC. This sequence encodes CASSFGTGTPKPYEQYF.

In the case of this clonotype: A much larger clone sits a single nucleotide away, making a read error possible. V and J are TRBV5-6 and TRBJ2-7, with D perhaps being TRBD1 or TRBD2 (5 bases each). CDR3 length: 16 amino acids. Per germline, CDR1 SGHDT and CDR2 YYEEEE. The CDR3 spells CACSRGSGRTTYEQYF. CDR3 DNA: TGTGCCTGCAGCCGGGGCAGTGGACGAACCACCTACGAGCAGTACTTC.

On this clonotype itself: Sequence at one end of the junction differs from germline and may be a read error. The CDR3 reads CTSSPGGLVQETQYF. The CDR3, as DNA: TGTACCAGCAGCCCAGGGGGACTAGTGCAAGAGACCCAGTACTTC. The J gene is TRBJ2-5, the V gene TRBV9; a possible D gene is TRBD2 (8 bases). The V gene's germline CDR1 is SGDLS and CDR2 YYNGEE. The CDR3 spans 15 residues.

This clonotype was counted once. CDR3 amino acids: CASSSVSGDGVSPGGYTF. The DNA of the CDR3 is TGTGCCAGCAGTTCGGTTTCCGGGGACGGGGTCAGTCCTGGTGGCTACACCTTC. The chain carries TRBV12-3 or TRBV12-4 and TRBJ1-2, with D perhaps matching TRBD1 (5 bases). The CDR3 has 18 residues. V gave up 4 bases and J gave up 7 bases, with 28 bases separating them.

Comment on this clonotype: One end of the junction is discordant with germline, which a read error may explain. The V gene is TRBV12-3 or TRBV12-4, the J gene TRBJ2-3; 10 bases match TRBD2. The CDR3 runs to 15 residues. The CDR3 loop is CASSIAGGSTDTQYF. In nucleotides, the CDR3 is TGTGCCAGCAGTATAGCGGGGGGAAGCACAGATACGCAGTATTTT.

The chain uses TRBV25-1 and TRBJ2-7, with a tentative D call TRBD2 (5 bases). V lost 3 bases, J lost 0 bases, and 12 bases lay in between. CDR3 length: 15 amino acids. Germline-derived CDR1 and CDR2 are MGHDK and SYGVNS. The CDR3 DNA follows: TGTGCCAGCAGTGATGCAGCGGCCTTCTCCTACGAGCAGTACTTC. Encoded protein: CASSDAAAFSYEQYF.

There are a few counts of this clonotype. The J gene is TRBJ2-3, the V gene TRBV10-3; D is ambiguous. Germline values: CDR1 ENHRY, CDR2 SYGVKD. This CDR3 has 14 residues. The V gene lost 4 bases and the J gene lost 1 base, with 9 bases spanning the gap. CDR3 nucleotides: TGTGCCATCAGTGGTGTAGGAGGCACAGATACGCAGTATTTT. As protein: CAISGVGGTDTQYF.

The chain uses TRBV6-2 or TRBV6-3 and TRBJ2-1; D is unresolved. Germline V gene lookup returns CDR1 MNHEY and CDR2 SVGEGT. V lost 5 bases to trimming and J lost 8 bases, with 13 bases between them. The CDR3 covers 13 residues. The CDR3 nucleotides read TGTGCCAGCAGTCAGGACGAGCGCGATGAGCAGTTCTTC. It encodes CASSQDERDEQFF.

The chain combines TRBV21-1 with TRBJ2-3; the table's TRBD2 call for D was not verified on the DNA. TRBV21-1 is a documented pseudogene. The CDR3 sequence is 17 residues long. CDR3 in amino acids: CASSKEPLAGLTDTQYF. The CDR3 nucleotides read TGTGCCAGCAGCAAAGAACCCCTAGCGGGGCTCACAGATACGCAGTATTTT.

This sequence joins TRBV20-1 and TRBJ1-2, with a tentative D call TRBD1 (6 bases). The germline gives CDR1 DFQATT, CDR2 SNEGSKA (reference sequence). The CDR3 spans 13 residues. V lost 1 base to trimming and J lost 2 bases, with 8 bases between them. Here the CDR3 DNA reads TGCAGTGCTAGAGGAGACAGGAACTATGGCTACACCTTC. This sequence encodes CSARGDRNYGYTF.

The V and J genes are TRBV7-3 and TRBJ2-7; the match to TRBD2 covers 9 bases. The germline V gene has CDR1 SGHTA and CDR2 FQGTGA. The CDR3 contains 14 residues. V shed 4 bases and J 5 bases; nucleotides not matched to a gene: 6. For the CDR3, the DNA is TGTGCCAGCAGCTATAGCGGGGGCTTGGACGAGCAGTACTTC. Translation gives CASSYSGGLDEQYF.

The J gene is TRBJ2-6, the V gene TRBV25-1; the match to TRBD1 covers 7 bases. V gave up 1 base and J gave up 0 bases; unmatched junction bases: 9. Germline V lookup: CDR1 MGHDK, CDR2 SYGVNS. This CDR3 contains 19 residues. The CDR3, as DNA: TGTGCCAGCAGTGAATTACGCCGGGACAGTTCCTCTGGGGCCAACGTCCTGACTTTC. Translating gives CASSELRRDSSSGANVLTF. The full variable domain, with the rest looked up from reference TRBV25-1 and TRBJ2-6, is EADIYQTPRYLVIGTGKKITLECSQTMGHDKMYWYQQDPGMELHLIHYSYGVNSTEKGDLSSESTVSRIRTEHFPLTLESARPSHTSQYLCASSELRRDSSSGANVLTFGAGSRLTVL.

As DNA, the CDR3 is TGTGCCAGCAGCCCCGGGTGGGGCGGCTACGAGCAGTACTTC. The encoded protein is CASSPGWGGYEQYF. The chain uses TRBV27 and TRBJ2-7; a weak D match, TRBD1 (5 bases). V shed 6 bases and J shed 3 bases, with 15 bases lying between them. The CDR3 has 14 residues. Germline loops: CDR1 MNHEY, CDR2 SMNVEV (reference sequence).

This clonotype was detected a few times. The chain joins TRBV29-1 to TRBJ2-5; no clear D. The germline V and J ends were trimmed by 0 bases and 7 bases, with 12 bases remaining between them. The CDR3 runs 13 residues. Germline assignment: CDR1 SQVTM and CDR2 ANQGSEA. The CDR3 loop is CSVEDRTPGTQYF. For the CDR3, the DNA is TGCAGCGTTGAAGACAGAACCCCCGGGACCCAGTACTTC.

CDR3 in amino acids: CSATGVGNQPQHF. The CDR3 DNA sequence: TGCAGTGCTACGGGGGTCGGCAATCAGCCCCAGCATTTT. This sequence joins TRBV29-1 and TRBJ1-5; D possibly corresponds to TRBD1 (5 bases). The CDR3 contains 13 residues. Germline V CDR1 and CDR2: SQVTM, ANQGSEA.

The rearrangement joins TRBV11-2 to TRBJ2-1; 7 nucleotides line up with TRBD1. Germline trimming cut 3 bases from V and 8 bases from J; bases unmatched to any gene: 4. Germline V lookup: CDR1 SGHAT, CDR2 FQNNGV. This CDR3 region has 13 residues. This CDR3 reads CASSLTGNHEQFF. CDR3 bases: TGTGCCAGCAGCTTGACAGGGAACCATGAGCAGTTCTTC.

The rearrangement uses TRBV20-1 and TRBJ2-3; TRBD2 aligns across 8 bases. Germline CDR1 and CDR2: DFQATT and SNEGSKA (reference sequence). The length of the CDR3 is 14 residues. The trim removed 5 bases at V and 0 bases at J, leaving 4 bases unmatched. This CDR3 reads CSAWTSLSTDTQYF. CDR3 DNA: TGCAGTGCTTGGACTAGCTTGAGCACAGATACGCAGTATTTT.

The CDR3 nucleotides are TGTGCCAGCAGCGCCCGACTAGCGGGAGTGTCACAAGAGACCCAGTACTTC. This codes for CASSARLAGVSQETQYF. V is TRBV9 and J is TRBJ2-5, with TRBD2 identical over 12 bases. The junction had 8 bases not matched to a gene; V was cut back by 3 bases and J by 2 bases. The CDR3 runs 17 residues. Germline V gives CDR1 SGDLS, CDR2 YYNGEE.

The count of this clonotype is one. This rearrangement joins TRBV11-3 to TRBJ2-4, with TRBD1 matching 9 bases. The J call could be wrong; TRBJ2-7 is a better fit for the DNA end. The CDR3 is 15 amino acids. Germline values: CDR1 SGHNT, CDR2 YENEEA. Written as DNA, the CDR3 is TGTGCCAGCAGCTCCTGGACAGGGGCAGATTACGAGCAGTACTTC. It specifies CASSSWTGADYEQYF.

This chain links TRBV20-1 with TRBJ2-7; tentatively, D is TRBD1 (5 bases). This CDR3 is 16 amino acids long. Trimming left V 0 bases short and J 6 bases short, with 21 bases between. CDR1 and CDR2 (germline): DFQATT, SNEGSKA (reference sequence). The CDR3 is CSARDRMGRVLGEQYF. DNA of the CDR3: TGCAGTGCTAGAGATCGAATGGGCAGGGTCTTGGGCGAGCAGTACTTC.